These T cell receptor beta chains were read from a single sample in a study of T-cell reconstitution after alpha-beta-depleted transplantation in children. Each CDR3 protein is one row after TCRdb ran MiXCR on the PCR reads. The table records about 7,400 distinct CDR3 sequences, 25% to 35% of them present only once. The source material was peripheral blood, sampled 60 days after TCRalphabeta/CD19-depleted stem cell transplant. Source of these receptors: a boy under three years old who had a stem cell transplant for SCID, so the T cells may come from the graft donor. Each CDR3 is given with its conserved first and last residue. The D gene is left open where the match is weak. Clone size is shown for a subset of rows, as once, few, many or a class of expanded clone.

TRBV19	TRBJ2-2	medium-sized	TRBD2	CARRGETGELFF	TGTGCCAGGCGGGGGGAGACCGGGGAGCTGTTTTTT
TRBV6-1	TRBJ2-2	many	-	CASTRPRAGGELFF	TGTGCCAGCACCCGCCCGCGGGCAGGCGGGGAGCTGTTTTTT
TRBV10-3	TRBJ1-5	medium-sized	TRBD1	CASAPGQLIQPQHF	TGTGCCAGCGCCCCGGGACAGTTAATCCAGCCCCAGCATTTT
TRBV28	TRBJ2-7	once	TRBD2	CASSRSPGTSGLYASYEQYF	TGTGCCAGCAGTAGGAGCCCCGGGACTAGCGGACTATACGCTTCCTACGAGCAGTACTTC
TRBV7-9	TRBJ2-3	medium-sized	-	CASRGLADTQYF	TGTGCCAGCAGGGGCCTCGCAGATACGCAGTATTTT
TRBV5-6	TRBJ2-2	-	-	CASGPNSKQGIAGELFF	TGTGCCAGCGGGCCCAACTCCAAACAGGGTATAGCCGGGGAGCTGTTTTTT
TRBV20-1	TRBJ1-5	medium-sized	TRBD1	CSASLPQGAGQPQHF	TGCAGTGCTAGCCTCCCTCAGGGGGCCGGACAGCCCCAGCATTTT
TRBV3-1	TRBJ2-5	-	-	CASRGQIIMSGHNGMCSTQETQYF	TGTGCCAGCAGGGGGCAGATCATAATGTCTGGTCATAATGGGATGTGCTCGACCCAAGAGACCCAGTACTTC
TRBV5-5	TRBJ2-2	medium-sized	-	CASSLARVGNTGELFF	TGTGCCAGCAGCTTGGCGCGGGTCGGGAACACCGGGGAGCTGTTTTTT
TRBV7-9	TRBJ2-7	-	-	CASSRERGDYEQYF	TGTGCCAGCAGCCGTGAGAGGGGAGACTACGAGCAGTACTTC
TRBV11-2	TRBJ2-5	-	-	CASSLSRVGETQYF	TGTGCCAGCAGCTTGTCCAGGGTAGGAGAGACCCAGTACTTC
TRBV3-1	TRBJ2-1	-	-	CASSPGNPLYNEQFF	TGTGCCAGCAGTCCCGGGAACCCGTTATACAATGAGCAGTTCTTC
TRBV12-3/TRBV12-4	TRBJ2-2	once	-	CASSLQSNRPSTGELFF	TGTGCCAGCAGTTTACAATCTAACAGACCGTCGACCGGGGAGCTGTTTTTT
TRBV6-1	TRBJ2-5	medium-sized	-	CASRPSRARYQETQYF	TGTGCCAGCAGACCATCGAGGGCCCGGTACCAAGAGACCCAGTACTTC
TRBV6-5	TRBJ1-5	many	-	CASSPGESYQPQHF	TGTGCCAGCAGTCCAGGGGAAAGTTATCAGCCCCAGCATTTT
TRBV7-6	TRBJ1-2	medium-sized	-	CASSLLRGKGYTF	TGTGCCAGCAGCTTATTACGGGGGAAGGGCTACACCTTC
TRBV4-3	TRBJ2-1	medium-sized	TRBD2	CASSQVGGLGVTSGRIDPEQFF	TGCGCCAGCAGCCAAGTAGGGGGGCTGGGGGTGACTAGCGGGCGCATAGATCCTGAGCAGTTCTTC
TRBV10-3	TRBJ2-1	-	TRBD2	CAISDPGLAGNGYNEQFF	TGTGCCATCAGTGACCCGGGACTAGCGGGAAATGGCTACAATGAGCAGTTCTTC
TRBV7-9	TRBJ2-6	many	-	CASSLGRPSGANVLTF	TGTGCCAGCAGCTTAGGACGGCCCTCTGGGGCCAACGTCCTGACTTTC